This T cell receptor beta chain was found in a study of T cells in Graves' hyperthyroidism and ophthalmopathy. Findings and limits, study-wide: Most thyroid clonotypes expanded above 0.001 appeared in blood too.

Lactation, pregnancy, other autoimmune disease or uncontrolled infection excluded patients. From RNA transcripts, TCR beta CDR3 regions were amplified. Researchers ran a first-round RT-PCR on the TCR CDR3 using the HTBI primer set. MiXCR, run by TCRdb on the multiplex PCR reads, gives a single entry per CDR3 protein. The repertoire holds 50,000 to 60,000 distinct CDR3 sequences, with around 50% as singletons. Notes on this clonotype: The target antigen is unknown.

The sequenced sample consisted of blood. The origin of this receptor is a woman aged 30 to 39 with Graves' ophthalmopathy.

The CDR3 sequence is CSAFPPGQGYGYTF. The CDR3, as DNA: TGCAGTGCTTTTCCTCCGGGACAGGGTTATGGCTACACCTTC. V is TRBV20-1 and J is TRBJ1-2; TRBD1 agrees at 9 bases. The CDR3 is 14 residues long. V dropped 5 bases and J dropped 5; count of bases not matched to a gene: 9. Germline assignment: CDR1 DFQATT and CDR2 SNEGSKA (reference sequence).